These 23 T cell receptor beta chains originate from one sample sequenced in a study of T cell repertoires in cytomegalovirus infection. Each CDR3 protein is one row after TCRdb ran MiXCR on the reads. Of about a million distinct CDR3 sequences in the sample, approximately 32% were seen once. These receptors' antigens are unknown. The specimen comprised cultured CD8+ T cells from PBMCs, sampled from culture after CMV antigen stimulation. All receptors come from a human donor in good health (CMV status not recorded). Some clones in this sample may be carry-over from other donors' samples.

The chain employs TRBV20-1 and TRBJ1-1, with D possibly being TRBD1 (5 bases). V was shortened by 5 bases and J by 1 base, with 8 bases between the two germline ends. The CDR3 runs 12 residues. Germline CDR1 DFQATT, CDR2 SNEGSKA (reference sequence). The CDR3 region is CSAPRANTEAFF. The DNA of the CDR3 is TGCAGTGCTCCCAGGGCGAACACTGAAGCTTTCTTT.

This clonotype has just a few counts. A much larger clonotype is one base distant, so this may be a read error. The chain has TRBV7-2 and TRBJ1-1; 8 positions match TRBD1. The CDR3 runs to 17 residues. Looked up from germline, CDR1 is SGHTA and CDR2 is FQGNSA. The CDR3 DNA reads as TGTGTCAGCAGCTCAGGGACAGGAGGCTCGCCGAACACTGAAGCTTTCTTT. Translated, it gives CVSSSGTGGSPNTEAFF.

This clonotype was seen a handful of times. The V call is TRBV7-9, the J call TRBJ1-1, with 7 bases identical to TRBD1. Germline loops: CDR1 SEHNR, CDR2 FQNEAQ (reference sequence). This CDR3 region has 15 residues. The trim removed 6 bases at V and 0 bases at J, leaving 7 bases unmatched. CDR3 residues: CASRGIDRVNTEAFF. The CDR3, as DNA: TGTGCCAGCAGGGGTATCGACAGGGTGAACACTGAAGCTTTCTTT.

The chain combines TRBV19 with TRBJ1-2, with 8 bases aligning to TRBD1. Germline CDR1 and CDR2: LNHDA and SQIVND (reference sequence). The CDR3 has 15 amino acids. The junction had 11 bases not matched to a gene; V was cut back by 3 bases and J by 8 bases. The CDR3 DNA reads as TGTGCCAGTAGTATTTGGACAGGGCCCAATGAGGGCTACACCTTC. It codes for CASSIWTGPNEGYTF.

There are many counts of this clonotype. The DNA of the CDR3 is TGTGCCAGCAGTACCGGGACCGGTGGGGAGACCCAGTACTTC. It specifies CASSTGTGGETQYF. V is TRBV2 and J is TRBJ2-5; possibly TRBD1 or TRBD2 for D (5 bases each). The V end was cut by 5 bases, the J end by 5 bases, with 15 bases between. CDR3 size: 14 residues. Germline assignment: CDR1 SNHLY and CDR2 FYNNEI.

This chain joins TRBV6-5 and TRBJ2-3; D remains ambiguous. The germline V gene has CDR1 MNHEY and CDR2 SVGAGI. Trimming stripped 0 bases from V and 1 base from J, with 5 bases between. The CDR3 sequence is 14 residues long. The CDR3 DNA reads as TGTGCCAGCAGTTACTCGTCCCGCACAGATACGCAGTATTTT. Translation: CASSYSSRTDTQYF.

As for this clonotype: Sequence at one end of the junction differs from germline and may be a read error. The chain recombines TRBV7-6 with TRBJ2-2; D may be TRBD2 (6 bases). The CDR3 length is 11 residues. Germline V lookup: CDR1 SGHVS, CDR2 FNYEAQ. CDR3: CASSSVGGLFF. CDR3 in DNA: TGTGCCAGCAGTTCCGTCGGGGGGCTGTTTTTT.

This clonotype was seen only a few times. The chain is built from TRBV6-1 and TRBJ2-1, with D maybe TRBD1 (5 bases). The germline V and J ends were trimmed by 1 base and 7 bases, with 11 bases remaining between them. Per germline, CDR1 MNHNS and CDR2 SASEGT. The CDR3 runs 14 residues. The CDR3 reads CASSEGGRVNEQFF. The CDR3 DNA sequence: TGTGCCAGCAGTGAAGGGGGCAGGGTAAATGAGCAGTTCTTC.

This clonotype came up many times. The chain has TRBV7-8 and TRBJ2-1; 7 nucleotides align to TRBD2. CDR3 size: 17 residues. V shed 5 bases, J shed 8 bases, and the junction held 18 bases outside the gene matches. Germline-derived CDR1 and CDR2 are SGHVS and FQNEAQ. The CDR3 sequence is CASSPFSGTTPLDEQFF. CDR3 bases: TGTGCCAGCAGCCCCTTTTCCGGGACTACTCCTTTGGATGAGCAGTTCTTC.

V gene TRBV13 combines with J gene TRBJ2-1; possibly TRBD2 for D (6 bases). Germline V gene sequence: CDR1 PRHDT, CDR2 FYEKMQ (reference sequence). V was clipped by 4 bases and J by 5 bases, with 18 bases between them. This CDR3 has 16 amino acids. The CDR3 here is CASSSPRLGPHNEQFF. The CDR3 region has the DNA TGTGCCAGCAGCTCACCGAGACTAGGCCCCCACAATGAGCAGTTCTTC.

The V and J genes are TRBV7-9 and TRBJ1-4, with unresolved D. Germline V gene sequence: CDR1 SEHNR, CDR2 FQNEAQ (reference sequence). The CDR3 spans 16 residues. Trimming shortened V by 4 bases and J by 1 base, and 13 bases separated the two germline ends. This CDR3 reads CASSSTQRLTNEKLFF. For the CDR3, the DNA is TGTGCCAGCAGCTCCACACAGAGGCTAACTAATGAAAAACTGTTTTTT. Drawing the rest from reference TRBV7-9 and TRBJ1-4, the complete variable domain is DTGVSQNPRHKITKRGQNVTFRCDPISEHNRLYWYRQTLGQGPEFLTYFQNEAQLEKSRLLSDRFSAERPKGSFSTLEIQRTEQGDSAMYLCASSSTQRLTNEKLFFGSGTQLSVL.

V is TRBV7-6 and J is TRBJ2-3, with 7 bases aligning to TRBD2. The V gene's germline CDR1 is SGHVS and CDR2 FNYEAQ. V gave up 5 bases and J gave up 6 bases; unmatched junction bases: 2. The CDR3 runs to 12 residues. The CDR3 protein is CASSISGDTQYF. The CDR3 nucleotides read TGTGCCAGCAGCATTAGCGGGGATACGCAGTATTTT.

CDR3 amino acids: CASSSWDGNTEAFF. The CDR3 coding sequence is TGTGCCAGCAGCTCCTGGGACGGGAACACTGAAGCTTTCTTT. The chain is built from TRBV7-9 and TRBJ1-1; possible D gene TRBD1, 5 bases. Germline V gene sequence: CDR1 SEHNR, CDR2 FQNEAQ (reference sequence). V was clipped by 4 bases and J by 1 base, with 10 bases between them. The CDR3 is 14 residues long.

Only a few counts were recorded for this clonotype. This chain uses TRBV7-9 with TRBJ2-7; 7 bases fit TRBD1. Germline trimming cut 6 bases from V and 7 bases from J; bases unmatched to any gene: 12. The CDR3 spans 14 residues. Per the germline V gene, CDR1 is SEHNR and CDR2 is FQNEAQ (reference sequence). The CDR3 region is CASSPFGTDGEQYF. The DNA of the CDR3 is TGTGCCAGCAGTCCATTCGGGACAGACGGGGAGCAGTACTTC.

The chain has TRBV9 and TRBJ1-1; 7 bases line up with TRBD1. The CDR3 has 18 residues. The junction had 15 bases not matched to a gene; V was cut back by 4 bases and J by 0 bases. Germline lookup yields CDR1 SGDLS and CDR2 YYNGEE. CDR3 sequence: CASSSLGRDSEMNTEAFF. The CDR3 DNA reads TGTGCCAGCAGCTCCCTGGGCCGGGACAGCGAAATGAACACTGAAGCTTTCTTT. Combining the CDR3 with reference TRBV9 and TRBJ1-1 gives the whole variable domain DSGVTQTPKHLITATGQRVTLRCSPRSGDLSVYWYQQSLDQGLQFLIQYYNGEERAKGNILERFSAQQFPDLHSELNLSSLELGDSALYFCASSSLGRDSEMNTEAFFGQGTRLTVV.

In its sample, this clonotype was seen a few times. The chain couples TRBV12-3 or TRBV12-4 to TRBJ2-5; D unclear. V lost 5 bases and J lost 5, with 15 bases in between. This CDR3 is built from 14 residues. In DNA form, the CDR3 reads TGTGCCAGCAGTGTGATGGTAGTCGGGGAGACCCAGTACTTC. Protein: CASSVMVVGETQYF.

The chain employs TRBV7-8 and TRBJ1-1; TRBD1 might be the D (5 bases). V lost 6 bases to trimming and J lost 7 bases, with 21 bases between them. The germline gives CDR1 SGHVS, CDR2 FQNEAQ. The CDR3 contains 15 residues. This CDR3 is CASSLERGSSSEAFF. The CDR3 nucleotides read TGTGCCAGCAGTCTAGAGAGGGGCAGCAGCAGTGAAGCTTTCTTT.

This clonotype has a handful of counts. The CDR3 sequence: CASSFLVRQGKFPSSYNEQFF. CDR3 DNA: TGTGCCAGCAGTTTCTTGGTGCGGCAGGGGAAATTCCCAAGCTCCTACAATGAGCAGTTCTTC. This chain uses TRBV6-7 with TRBJ2-1, with a possible D match to TRBD1 (6 bases). TRBV6-7 is an open reading frame whose function is uncertain. With 4 bases removed from V and 0 bases from J, the gap between germline ends came to 28 bases. The CDR3 is 21 residues long.

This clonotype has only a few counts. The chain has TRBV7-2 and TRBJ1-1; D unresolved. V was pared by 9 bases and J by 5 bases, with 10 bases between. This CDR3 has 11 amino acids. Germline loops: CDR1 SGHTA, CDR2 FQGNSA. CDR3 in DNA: TGTGCCAGTCTGATAGGGACTGAAGCTTTCTTT. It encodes CASLIGTEAFF.

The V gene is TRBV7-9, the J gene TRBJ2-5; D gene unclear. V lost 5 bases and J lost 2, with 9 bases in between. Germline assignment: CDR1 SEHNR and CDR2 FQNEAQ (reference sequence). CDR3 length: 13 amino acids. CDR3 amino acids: CASSQRKQETQYF. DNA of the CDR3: TGTGCCAGCAGCCAAAGGAAACAAGAGACCCAGTACTTC.

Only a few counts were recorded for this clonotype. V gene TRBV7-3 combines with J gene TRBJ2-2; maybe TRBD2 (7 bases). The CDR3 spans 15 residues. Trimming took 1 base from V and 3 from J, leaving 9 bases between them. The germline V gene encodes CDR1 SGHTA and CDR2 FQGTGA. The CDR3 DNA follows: TGTGCCAGCAGCTTAATAGGGGGGGACACCGGGGAGCTGTTTTTT. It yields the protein CASSLIGGDTGELFF.

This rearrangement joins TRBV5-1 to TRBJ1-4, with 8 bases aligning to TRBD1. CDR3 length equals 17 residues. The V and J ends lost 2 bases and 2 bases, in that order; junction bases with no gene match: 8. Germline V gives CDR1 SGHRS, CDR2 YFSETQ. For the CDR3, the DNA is TGCGCCAGCAGCTTCTCGACAGGGGATGTCACTAATGAAAAACTGTTTTTT. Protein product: CASSFSTGDVTNEKLFF.

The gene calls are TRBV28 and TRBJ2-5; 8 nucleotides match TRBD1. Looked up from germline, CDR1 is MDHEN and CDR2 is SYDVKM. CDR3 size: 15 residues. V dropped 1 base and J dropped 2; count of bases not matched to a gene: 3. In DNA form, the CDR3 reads TGTGCCAGCAGTTTATCAAACAGGGGGCAAGAGACCCAGTACTTC. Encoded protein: CASSLSNRGQETQYF.